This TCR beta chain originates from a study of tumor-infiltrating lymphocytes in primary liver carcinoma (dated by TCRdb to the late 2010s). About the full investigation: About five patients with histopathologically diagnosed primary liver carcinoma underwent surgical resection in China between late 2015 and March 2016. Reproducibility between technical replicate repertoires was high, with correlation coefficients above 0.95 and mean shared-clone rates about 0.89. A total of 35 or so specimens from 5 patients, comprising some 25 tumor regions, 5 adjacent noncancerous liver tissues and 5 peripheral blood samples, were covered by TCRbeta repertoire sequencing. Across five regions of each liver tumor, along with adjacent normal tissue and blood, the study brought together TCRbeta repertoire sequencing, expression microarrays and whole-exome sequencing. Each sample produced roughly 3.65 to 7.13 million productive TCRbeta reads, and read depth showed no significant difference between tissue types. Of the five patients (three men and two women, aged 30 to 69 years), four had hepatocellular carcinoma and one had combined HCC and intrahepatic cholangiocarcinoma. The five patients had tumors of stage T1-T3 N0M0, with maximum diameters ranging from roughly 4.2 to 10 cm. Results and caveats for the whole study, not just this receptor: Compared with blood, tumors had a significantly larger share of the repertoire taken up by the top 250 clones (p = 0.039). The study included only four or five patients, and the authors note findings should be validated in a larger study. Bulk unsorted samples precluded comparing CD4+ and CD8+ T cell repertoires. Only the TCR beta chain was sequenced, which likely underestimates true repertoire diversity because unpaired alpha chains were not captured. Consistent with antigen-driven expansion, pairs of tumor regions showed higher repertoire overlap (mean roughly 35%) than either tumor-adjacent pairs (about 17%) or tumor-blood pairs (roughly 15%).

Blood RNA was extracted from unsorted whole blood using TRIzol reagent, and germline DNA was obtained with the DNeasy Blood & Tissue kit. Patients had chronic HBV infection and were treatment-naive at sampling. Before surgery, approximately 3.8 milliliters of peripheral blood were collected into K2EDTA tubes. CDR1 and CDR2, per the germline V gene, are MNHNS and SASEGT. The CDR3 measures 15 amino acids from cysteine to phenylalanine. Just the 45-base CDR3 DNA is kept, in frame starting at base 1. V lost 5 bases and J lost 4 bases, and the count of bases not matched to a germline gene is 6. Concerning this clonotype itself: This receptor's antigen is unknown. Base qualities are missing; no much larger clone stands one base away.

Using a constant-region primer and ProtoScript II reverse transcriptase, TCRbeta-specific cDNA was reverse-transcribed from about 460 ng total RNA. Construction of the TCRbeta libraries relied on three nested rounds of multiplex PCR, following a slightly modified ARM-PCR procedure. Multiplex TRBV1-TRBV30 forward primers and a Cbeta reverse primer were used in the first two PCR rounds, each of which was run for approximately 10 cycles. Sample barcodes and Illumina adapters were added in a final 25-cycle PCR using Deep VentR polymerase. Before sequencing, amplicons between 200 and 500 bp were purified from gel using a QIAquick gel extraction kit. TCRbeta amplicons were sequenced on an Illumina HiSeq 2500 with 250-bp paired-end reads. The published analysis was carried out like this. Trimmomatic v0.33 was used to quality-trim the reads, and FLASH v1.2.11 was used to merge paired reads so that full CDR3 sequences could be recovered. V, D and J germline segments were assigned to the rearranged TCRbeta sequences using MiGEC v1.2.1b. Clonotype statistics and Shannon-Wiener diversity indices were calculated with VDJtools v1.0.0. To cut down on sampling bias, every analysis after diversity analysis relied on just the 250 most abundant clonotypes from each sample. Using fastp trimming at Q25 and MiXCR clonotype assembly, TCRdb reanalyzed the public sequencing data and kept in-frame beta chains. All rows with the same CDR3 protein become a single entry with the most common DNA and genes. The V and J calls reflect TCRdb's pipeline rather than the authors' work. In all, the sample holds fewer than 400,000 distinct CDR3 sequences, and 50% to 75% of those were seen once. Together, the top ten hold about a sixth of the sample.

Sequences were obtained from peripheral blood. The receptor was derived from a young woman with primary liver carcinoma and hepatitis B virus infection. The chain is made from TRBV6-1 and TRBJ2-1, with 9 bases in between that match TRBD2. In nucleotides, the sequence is TGTGCCAGCAGTCGCGGGAGGGCCGGGTACAATGAGCAGTTCTTC. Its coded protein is CASSRGRAGYNEQFF.